These T cell receptor beta chains were read from a single sample in a study of cytomegalovirus exposure and HLA in healthy donors. Profiled with immunoSEQ multiplex PCR; TCRdb holds only in-frame clones, not every one. The table includes 130,000 to 150,000 clones, 65% to 85% detected once. The material sequenced was PBMCs. The receptors were gathered from a woman aged 40 to 50 in good health and CMV-seropositive. CDR3s include the opening cysteine and the closing phenylalanine or tryptophan. Each record gives: V gene, J gene, CDR3 protein.

TRBV5-1	TRBJ2-1	CASSPSGGALEKEQFF
TRBV4-1	TRBJ1-1	CASRGVLKNTEAFF
TRBV5-6	TRBJ1-6	CASSLAQHNSPLHF
TRBV6-1	TRBJ1-1	CASGQETGRNTEAFF
TRBV6-6	TRBJ2-4	CASCQGPGDIQYF
TRBV4-3	TRBJ2-7	CASSHRDSSYEQYF
TRBV6-5	TRBJ2-3	CASSSRGPRADTQYF
TRBV9	TRBJ1-2	CASSVAVTGDYGYTF
TRBV4-2	TRBJ2-7	CASSQEPGLIGNEQYF
TRBV19	TRBJ2-7	CASRSGIEQYF
TRBV6-1	TRBJ1-4	CASSKDGGRNEKLFF
TRBV7-8	TRBJ1-1	CASSSTPGGISVNTEAFF
TRBV6-5	TRBJ1-6	CASSLDSPERTLHF
TRBV9	TRBJ1-4	CASSARTGGYEELFF
TRBV28	TRBJ2-7	CASSSPRREGHEQYF
TRBV4-1	TRBJ2-3	CASSQDVIWAGVVDTQYF
TRBV7-2	TRBJ2-7	CASSQGRGDSEQYF
TRBV18	TRBJ2-3	CASSPTSGSLDTQYF
TRBV6-6	TRBJ2-1	CASSYSMTTSGGEDFF
TRBV25-1	NA	CASGTTSYEQYF
TRBV7-9	TRBJ1-5	CASSLVGGSLGRNQPQHF
TRBV18	TRBJ1-6	CASSPSQGDSPLHF
TRBV7-2	TRBJ2-3	CASSYGGGNTDTQYF
TRBV5-6	TRBJ1-2	CASSFTGVSGGYTF
TRBV11-3	TRBJ2-5	CASSLGTGLDQETQYF
TRBV7-6	TRBJ2-7	CASSPLSSGYEQYF
TRBV2	TRBJ2-3	CATGGLEASSTDTQYF
TRBV7-2	TRBJ1-2	CASSLDLPSYGYTF
TRBV6-5	TRBJ2-5	CASSYVGGTQYF
TRBV2	TRBJ2-2	CASQQENTGELFF
TRBV7-2	TRBJ2-3	CASSSSGATDTQYF
TRBV18	TRBJ2-7	CASSRKQGEGSYEQYF
TRBV5-1	TRBJ2-7	CASIDTSASGNEQYF
TRBV5-6	TRBJ2-1	CASSPGLAGGSINEQFF
TRBV28	TRBJ2-7	CASSLNLPYEQYF
TRBV7-2	TRBJ2-1	CASSLGNSGRAGNEQFF
TRBV5-4	TRBJ2-5	CASSSVWTSGGETQYF
TRBV6-1	TRBJ1-1	CASSPGGQGPPEAFF
TRBV28	TRBJ1-1	CASSFRGQVNTEAFF
TRBV28	TRBJ1-5	CASAGAYSNQPQHF